This T cell receptor beta chain emerged from a study of tumor and adjacent non-tumor tissue in lung cancer. Overall study: Some 4.2 million productive TCRbeta reads were obtained per sample on average.

This clonotype was recorded many times. Its antigen is unidentified. RNA was extracted from bulk tissue without any cell sorting. A modified ARM-PCR protocol with three rounds of nested PCR amplified TCRbeta. TCRdb independently ran MiXCR on the multiplex PCR reads; one entry per CDR3 protein. The sample shows approximately 76,000 distinct CDR3 sequences, approximately 71% of them seen only once. The germline V gene has CDR1 MDHEN and CDR2 SYDVKM. The CDR3 is 14 amino acids. V dropped 7 bases and J dropped 2 bases, with 15 bases sitting between them. Study conclusions and caveats: Normal lung showed higher cumulative top 100 clone frequency than tumor. Significantly higher TCR diversity was found in tumor than normal lung.

This clonotype originated in a woman in her 70s with non-small cell lung cancer. The gene calls are TRBV28 and TRBJ2-7; possible D gene TRBD2, 6 bases. The sample comprised lung tumor tissue. As DNA, the CDR3 is TGTGCCAGCATCGGTACGGGGGAAGCCTACGAGCAGTACTTC. Translating gives CASIGTGEAYEQYF.